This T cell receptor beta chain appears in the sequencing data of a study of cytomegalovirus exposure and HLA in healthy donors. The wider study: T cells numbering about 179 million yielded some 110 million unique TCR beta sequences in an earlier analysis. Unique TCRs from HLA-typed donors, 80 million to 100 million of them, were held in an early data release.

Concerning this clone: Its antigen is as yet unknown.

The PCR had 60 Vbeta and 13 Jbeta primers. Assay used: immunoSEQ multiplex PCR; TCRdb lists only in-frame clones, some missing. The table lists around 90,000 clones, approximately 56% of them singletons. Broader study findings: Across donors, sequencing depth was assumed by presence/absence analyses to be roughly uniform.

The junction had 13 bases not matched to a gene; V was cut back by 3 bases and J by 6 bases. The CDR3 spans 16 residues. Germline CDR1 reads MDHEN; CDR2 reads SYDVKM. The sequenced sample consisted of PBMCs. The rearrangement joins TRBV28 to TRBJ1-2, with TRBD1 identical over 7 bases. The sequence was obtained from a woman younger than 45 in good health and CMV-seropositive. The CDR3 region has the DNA TGTGCCAGCAGTTTTGCCCGTTCCTCAGGGGGAAATGGCTACACCTTC. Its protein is CASSFARSSGGNGYTF.